Given below is one T cell receptor (beta chain) in context. Its specificity is not known. The data were obtained in a study of T cell responses to AZD1222 COVID-19 vaccine. Notes on the study in general: Repertoire samples came only from after the peak T cell response.

This CDR3 comprises 15 residues. With 4 bases removed from V and 7 bases from J, the gap between germline ends came to 20 bases. CDR1 and CDR2 from the germline V gene are SNHLY and FYNNEI. Generated by immunoSEQ multiplex PCR, the TCRdb table keeps only in-frame clones and is missing some. In the table there are roughly 180,000 clones, approximately 89% of which are singletons. The source of this sequence is an adult who received the AZD1222 COVID-19 vaccine. V and J are TRBV2 and TRBJ2-7; tentatively, D is TRBD2 (6 bases). The sample was peripheral blood, taken 28 days after the second AZD1222 dose. The CDR3 bases are TGTGCCAGCAGTGTAGGAGGGGTTAAGGTTTTTGAGCAGTACTTC. It codes for CASSVGGVKVFEQYF.